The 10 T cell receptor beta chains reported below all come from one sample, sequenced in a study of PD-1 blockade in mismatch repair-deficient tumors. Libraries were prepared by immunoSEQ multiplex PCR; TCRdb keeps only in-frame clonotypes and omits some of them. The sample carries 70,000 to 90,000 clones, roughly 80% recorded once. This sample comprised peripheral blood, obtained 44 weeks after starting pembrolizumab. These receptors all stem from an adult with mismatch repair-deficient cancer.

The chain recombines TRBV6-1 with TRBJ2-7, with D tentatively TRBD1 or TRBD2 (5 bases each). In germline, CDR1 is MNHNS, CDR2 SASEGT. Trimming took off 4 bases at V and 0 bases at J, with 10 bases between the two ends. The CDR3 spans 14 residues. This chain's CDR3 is CASSVRDHSYEQYF. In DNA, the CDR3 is TGTGCCAGCAGTGTCCGGGACCACTCCTACGAGCAGTACTTC.

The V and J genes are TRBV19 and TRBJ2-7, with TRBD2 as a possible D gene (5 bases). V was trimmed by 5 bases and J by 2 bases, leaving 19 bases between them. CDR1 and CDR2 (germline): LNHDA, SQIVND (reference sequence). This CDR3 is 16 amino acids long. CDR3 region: CASSPEVRHGAYEQYF. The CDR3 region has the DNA TGTGCCAGTAGTCCCGAAGTCCGCCACGGGGCCTACGAGCAGTACTTC.

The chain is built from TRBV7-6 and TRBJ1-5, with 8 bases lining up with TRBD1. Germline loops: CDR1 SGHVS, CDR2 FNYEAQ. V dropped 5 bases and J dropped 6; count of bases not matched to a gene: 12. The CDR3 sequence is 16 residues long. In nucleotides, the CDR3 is TGTGCCAGCAGCGCAGAAGGACAGGGAATTACTCAGCCCCAGCATTTT. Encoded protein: CASSAEGQGITQPQHF.

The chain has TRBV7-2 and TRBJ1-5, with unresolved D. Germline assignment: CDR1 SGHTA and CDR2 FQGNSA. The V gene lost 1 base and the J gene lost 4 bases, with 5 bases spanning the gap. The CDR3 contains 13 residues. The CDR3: CASSLVLNQPQHF. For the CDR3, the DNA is TGTGCCAGCAGCTTAGTTTTAAATCAGCCCCAGCATTTT.

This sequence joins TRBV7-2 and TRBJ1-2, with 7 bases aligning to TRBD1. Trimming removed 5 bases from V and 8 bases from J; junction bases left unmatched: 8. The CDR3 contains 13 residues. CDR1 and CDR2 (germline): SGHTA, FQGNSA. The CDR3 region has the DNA TGTGCCAGCAGCGTTAGACAGGGCGCCGGCTACACCTTC. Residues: CASSVRQGAGYTF.

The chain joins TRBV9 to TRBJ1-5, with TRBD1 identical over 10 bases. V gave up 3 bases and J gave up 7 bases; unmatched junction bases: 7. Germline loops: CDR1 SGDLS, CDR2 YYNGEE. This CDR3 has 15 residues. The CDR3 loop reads CASSAGTGEGQPQHF. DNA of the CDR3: TGTGCCAGCAGCGCCGGGACAGGGGAAGGACAGCCCCAGCATTTT. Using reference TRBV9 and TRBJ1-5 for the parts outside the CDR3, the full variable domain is DSGVTQTPKHLITATGQRVTLRCSPRSGDLSVYWYQQSLDQGLQFLIQYYNGEERAKGNILERFSAQQFPDLHSELNLSSLELGDSALYFCASSAGTGEGQPQHFGDGTRLSIL.

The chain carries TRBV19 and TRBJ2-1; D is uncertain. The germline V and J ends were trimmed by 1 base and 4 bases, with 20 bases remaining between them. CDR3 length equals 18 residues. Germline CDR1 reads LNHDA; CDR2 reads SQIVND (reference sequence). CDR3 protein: CASSIGPSRSAIYNEQFF. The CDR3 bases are TGTGCCAGTAGTATAGGACCCTCCCGCTCCGCGATTTACAATGAGCAGTTCTTC.

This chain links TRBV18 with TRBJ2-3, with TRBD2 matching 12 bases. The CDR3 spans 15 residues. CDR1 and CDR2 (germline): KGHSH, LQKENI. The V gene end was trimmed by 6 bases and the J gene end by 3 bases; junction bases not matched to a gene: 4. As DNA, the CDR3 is TGTGCCAGCTCGACCGGGACTAGCGGGACAGATACGCAGTATTTT. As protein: CASSTGTSGTDTQYF.

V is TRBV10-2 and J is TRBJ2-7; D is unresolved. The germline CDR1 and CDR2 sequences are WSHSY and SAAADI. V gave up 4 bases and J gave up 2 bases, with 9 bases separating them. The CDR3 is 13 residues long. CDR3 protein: CASSGTVTYEQYF. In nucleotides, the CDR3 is TGCGCCAGCAGTGGGACGGTTACCTACGAGCAGTACTTC.

Here the CDR3 reads CASSPRLAGVETQYF. Here the CDR3 DNA reads TGTGCCAGCAGCCCCCGACTAGCGGGAGTAGAGACCCAGTACTTC. This chain links TRBV7-3 with TRBJ2-5; 12 bases match TRBD2. The CDR3 totals 15 residues. Germline loops: CDR1 SGHTA, CDR2 FQGTGA. V gave up 5 bases and J gave up 4 bases; unmatched junction bases: 5. The full variable domain, in which reference TRBV7-3 and TRBJ2-5 provide the parts outside the CDR3, is GAGVSQTPSNKVTEKGKYVELRCDPISGHTALYWYRQSLGQGPEFLIYFQGTGAADDSGLPNDRFFAVRPEGSVSTLKIQRTERGDSAVYLCASSPRLAGVETQYFGPGTRLLVL.